Given below is one T cell receptor beta chain in context. Its target is not known. The data were obtained in a study of CD4 T cells in relation to SARS-CoV-2 and coronaviruses. This table comes from immunoSEQ multiplex PCR, and its TCRdb copy is limited to in-frame clones, with some not included. The sample lists around 35,000 clones, approximately 85% occurring once. Study-wide results and caveats: Compared with monoreactive clones, crossreactive clones showed significantly weaker SARS-CoV-2 expansion.

The CDR3 runs 15 residues. V lost 2 bases and J lost 1, with 11 bases in between. CDR1 and CDR2 (germline): MNHNY, SVGAGI (reference sequence). The chain joins TRBV6-6 to TRBJ1-1; D is unclear. The sequence was collected from an adult with COVID-19. Sequenced sample: memory CD4+ T cells from PBMCs. The CDR3 DNA follows: TGTGCCAGCAGTTACCATAGGGAGGGGAACACTGAAGCTTTCTTT. It is translated as CASSYHREGNTEAFF.